These 9 T cell receptor beta chains originate from one sample sequenced in a study of STAT3 mutations in large granular lymphocyte leukemia. Study outcomes and limitations: Every T-LGLL patient had at least one immunodominant TCRbeta clonotype.

Clones were read by immunoSEQ multiplex PCR, and TCRdb kept only the in-frame ones, dropping some. The top ten hold around 50% of the sample, which has 12,000 or so clones, about 70% seen once. Their target antigens are unknown. Sequences were obtained from peripheral blood mononuclear cells. These receptors came from a man in his sixties with T-cell large granular lymphocyte leukemia. Some clones in this sample may be carry-over from other donors' samples.

The V and J genes are TRBV14 and TRBJ2-7; 9 bases are shared with TRBD1. Germline V gene sequence: CDR1 SGHDN, CDR2 FVKESK. The length of the CDR3 is 15 residues. J gave up 6 bases and V 5 bases, and 11 bases lay outside the gene matches. CDR3 in DNA: TGTGCCAGCAGCTTAGCCGGGACAGGGTTCCGCGAGCAGTACTTC. Its translation: CASSLAGTGFREQYF.

J is TRBJ2-1 and V is TRBV13; TRBD2 agrees at 13 bases. There are 17 residues in the CDR3. After removal of 1 base from V and 8 bases from J, the junction contained 8 bases not matched to a gene. CDR1 PRHDT and CDR2 FYEKMQ come from the germline V gene (reference sequence). The CDR3 region has the DNA TGTGCCAGCAGCTTAGACCGGACTAGCGGGAGAAGGGATGAGCAGTTCTTC. This gives the protein CASSLDRTSGRRDEQFF.

CDR3 sequence (DNA): TGCGCCAGCAGCGGTACAGGGGGGCGCGTGTCCACCGGGGAGCTGTTTTTT. Residues: CASSGTGGRVSTGELFF. The V gene is TRBV5-1, the J gene TRBJ2-2; TRBD1 agrees at 8 bases. With 4 bases clipped from V and 4 bases from J, the junction kept 12 bases outside the gene matches. The CDR3 covers 17 residues. Germline V CDR1 and CDR2: SGHRS, YFSETQ.

With regard to this clone: Other DNA sequences in the same sample also yield this CDR3. The chain has TRBV5-1 and TRBJ2-1; D gene ambiguous. The CDR3 totals 13 residues. The V end was cut by 0 bases, the J end by 5 bases, with 6 bases between. Germline V gene sequence: CDR1 SGHRS, CDR2 YFSETQ. CDR3 DNA: TGCGCCAGCAGCTTGGCCGGCAACAATGAGCAGTTCTTC. This sequence encodes CASSLAGNNEQFF.

The chain is built from TRBV6-6 and TRBJ1-3; 8 positions agree with TRBD1. V dropped 4 bases and J dropped 4; count of bases not matched to a gene: 0. In germline, CDR1 is MNHNY, CDR2 SVGAGI (reference sequence). This CDR3 spans 13 amino acids. The CDR3: CASSWDRGNTIYF. CDR3 bases: TGTGCCAGCAGTTGGGACAGGGGAAACACCATATATTTT.

The V call is TRBV7-2, the J call TRBJ2-3; 8 bases align to TRBD2. Trimming cost V 5 bases and J 1 base; bases outside gene matches: 5. The CDR3 consists of 15 residues. Per the germline V gene, CDR1 is SGHTA and CDR2 is FQGNSA. The CDR3, as DNA: TGTGCCAGCAGCCCGGGACTAGTGGGCACAGATACGCAGTATTTT. It specifies CASSPGLVGTDTQYF.

V usage is TRBV9 and J usage is TRBJ2-3, with D unclear. Trimming removed 0 bases from V and 6 bases from J, with 5 bases in between. CDR3 length: 12 amino acids. CDR1 is SGDLS, CDR2 YYNGEE, per germline. The CDR3 loop is CASSVGADTQYF. Written as DNA, the CDR3 is TGTGCCAGCAGCGTAGGCGCTGATACGCAGTATTTT.

The J gene is TRBJ2-2, the V gene TRBV14; 8 bases map to TRBD2. This CDR3 comprises 15 residues. Germline CDR1 reads SGHDN; CDR2 reads FVKESK. V shed 5 bases, J shed 7 bases, and the junction held 9 bases outside the gene matches. The CDR3 region is CASSWGLGKIGELFF. CDR3 DNA: TGTGCCAGCAGCTGGGGACTAGGAAAAATCGGGGAGCTGTTTTTT.

The genes are TRBV28 and TRBJ1-5; the D gene is possibly TRBD1 (5 bases). Trimming took 6 bases from V and 2 from J, leaving 17 bases between them. Germline-derived CDR1 and CDR2 are MDHEN and SYDVKM. CDR3 size: 16 residues. CDR3 sequence reads: CASSPSGGGGNQPQHF. The CDR3 DNA reads TGTGCCAGCAGCCCTTCGGGCGGGGGTGGCAATCAGCCCCAGCATTTT.